The clone carrying this TCR beta chain came up once. Method: immunoSEQ multiplex PCR; TCRdb's copy keeps in-frame clones and lacks some. The repertoire holds 110,000 or so clones, with roughly 91% as singletons. The sample originates from a study of T cell responses to AZD1222 COVID-19 vaccine. In germline, CDR1 is SGHRS, CDR2 YFSETQ. V was pared by 0 bases and J by 2 bases, with 3 bases of the junction left unmatched. This CDR3 spans 15 amino acids. The sample in question was peripheral blood, obtained 28 days after the second AZD1222 dose. The gene calls are TRBV5-1 and TRBJ2-7; 9 bases line up with TRBD2. The TCR originated in an adult who received the AZD1222 COVID-19 vaccine. CDR3 bases: TGCGCCAGCAGCTTGGGTAGCGGGGGAACCTACGAGCAGTACTTC. Amino acid sequence: CASSLGSGGTYEQYF.